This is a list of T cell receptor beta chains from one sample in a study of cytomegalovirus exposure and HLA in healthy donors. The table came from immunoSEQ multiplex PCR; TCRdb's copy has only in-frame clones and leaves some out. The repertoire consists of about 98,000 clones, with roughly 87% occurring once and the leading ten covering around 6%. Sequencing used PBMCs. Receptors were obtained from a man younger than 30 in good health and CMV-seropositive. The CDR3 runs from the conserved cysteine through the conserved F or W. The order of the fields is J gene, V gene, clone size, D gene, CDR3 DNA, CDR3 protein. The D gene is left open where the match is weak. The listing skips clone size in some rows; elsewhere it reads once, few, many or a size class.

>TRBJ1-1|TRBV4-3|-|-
TGCGCCAGCAGCCAAACCGACAGCCTGAACACTGAAGCTTTCTTT
CASSQTDSLNTEAFF
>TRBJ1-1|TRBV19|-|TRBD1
TGTGCCAGTAAATACGGAGGGGGCAACACTGAAGCTTTCTTT
CASKYGGGNTEAFF
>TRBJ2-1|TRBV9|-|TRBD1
TGTGCCAGCAGCGGGACAGGGACAACCTACAATGAGCAGTTCTTC
CASSGTGTTYNEQFF
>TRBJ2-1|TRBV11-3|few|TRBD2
TGTGCCAGCAGCGCGGGAACTAGCGTCTTACATGAGCAGTTCTTC
CASSAGTSVLHEQFF
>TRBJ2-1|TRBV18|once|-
TGTGCCAGCTCACCTTTTTTTGAGAGCTCCTACAATGAGCAGTTCTTC
CASSPFFESSYNEQFF
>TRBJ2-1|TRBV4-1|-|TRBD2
TGCGCCAGCAGCCCAGAGCCTAGCGGGGGCTGGAATGAGCAGTTCTTC
CASSPEPSGGWNEQFF
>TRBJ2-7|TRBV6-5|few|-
TGTGCCAGCAGTTATACGAGTAGACAGTCCTACGAGCAGTACTTC
CASSYTSRQSYEQYF
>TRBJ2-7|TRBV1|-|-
TGCACCAGCAGCCAAGACGCGCCTTACGAGCAGTACTTC
CTSSQDAPYEQYF
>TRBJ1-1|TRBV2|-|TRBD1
TGTGCCAGCAGTGATCGACGGACAGGGGGGGACACTGAAGCTTTCTTT
CASSDRRTGGDTEAFF
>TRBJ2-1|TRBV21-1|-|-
TGTGCCAGCAGCAAATTTATCCCTCTCGGGAGGGTGAGCTCCTACAATGAGCAGTTCTTC
CASSKFIPLGRVSSYNEQFF
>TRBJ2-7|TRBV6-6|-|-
TGTGCCAGCAGTTACGATGGAGGGCAGTACTTC
CASSYDGGQYF
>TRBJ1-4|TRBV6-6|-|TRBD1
TGTGCCAGCAGCAGGGGACAGGGGACGACCGGGGAACTGTTTTTT
CASSRGQGTTGELFF
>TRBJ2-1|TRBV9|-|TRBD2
TGTGCCAGCAGCGTCGCTGGGGCTAGCGGGGGGAATGAGCAGTTCTTC
CASSVAGASGGNEQFF
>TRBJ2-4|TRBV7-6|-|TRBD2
TGTGCCAGCAGCTTACGACTAGCGGGGGCCCAAGGGAACATTCAGTACTTC
CASSLRLAGAQGNIQYF
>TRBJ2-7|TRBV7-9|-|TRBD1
TGTGCCAGCAGCTACGGTCGGGACAGGAACCCCTACGAGCAGTACTTC
CASSYGRDRNPYEQYF
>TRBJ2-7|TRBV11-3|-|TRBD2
TGTGCCAGCAGCCTTTCTAGCGGAGTCCCCATCTACGAGCAGTACTTC
CASSLSSGVPIYEQYF
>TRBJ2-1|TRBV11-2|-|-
TGTGCCAGCAGCTTAGTTGGCAGGGCGTTCTACAATGAGCAGTTCTTC
CASSLVGRAFYNEQFF
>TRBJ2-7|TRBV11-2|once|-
TGTGCCAGCAGCTACATACCAAGACAGGGAGGCTACGAGCAGTACTTC
CASSYIPRQGGYEQYF
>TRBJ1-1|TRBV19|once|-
TGTGCCAGTAGTAGCCGGCGGGGGGGGACGGGTGAAGCTTTCTTT
CASSSRRGGTGEAFF
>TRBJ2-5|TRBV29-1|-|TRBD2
TGCAGCGTTGAATCATTAGCGGGAGGGCCTGGGGAGACCCAGTACTTC
CSVESLAGGPGETQYF
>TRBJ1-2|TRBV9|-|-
TGTGCCAGCAGCCCAAAGCGGGAAGATAACTATGGCTACACCTTC
CASSPKREDNYGYTF
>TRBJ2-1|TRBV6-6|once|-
TGTGCCAGCAGTTACTCACCAGACACCCTCTACAATGAGCAGTTCTTC
CASSYSPDTLYNEQFF
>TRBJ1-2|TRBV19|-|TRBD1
TGTGCCAGTAGTACCGACAGGGATGGCTACACCTTC
CASSTDRDGYTF
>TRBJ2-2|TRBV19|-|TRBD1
TGTGCCAGTAGTATAATCCCGGGACAGGGATTCACCGGGGAGCTGTTTTTT
CASSIIPGQGFTGELFF
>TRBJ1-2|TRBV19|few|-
TGTGCCAGCAACAGGGATTTAGATGGCTACACCTTC
CASNRDLDGYTF
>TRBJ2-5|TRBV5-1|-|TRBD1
TGCGCCAGCAGGACGGGACAGGGGATCCGAGAGACCCAGTACTTC
CASRTGQGIRETQYF
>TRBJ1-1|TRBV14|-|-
TGTGCCAGCAGCCAAGTGTCGGGTGGCACTGAAGCTTTCTTT
CASSQVSGGTEAFF
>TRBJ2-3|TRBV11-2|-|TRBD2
TGTGCCAGCAGCTTGTTGGCTAGCGGGAGTGTAGATACGCAGTATTTT
CASSLLASGSVDTQYF
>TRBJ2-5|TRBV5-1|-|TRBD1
TGCGCCAGCAGCTTGGAGGGGACAGGGTTGAAAGAGACCCAGTACTTC
CASSLEGTGLKETQYF
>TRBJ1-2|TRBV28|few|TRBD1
TGTGCCAGCCTAGGACAGGACTATGGCTACACCTTC
CASLGQDYGYTF
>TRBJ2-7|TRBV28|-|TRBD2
TGTGCCAGCAGTTCCCTACTAGCGGGATTCTCCGAGCAGTACTTC
CASSSLLAGFSEQYF
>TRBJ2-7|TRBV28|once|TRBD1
TGTGCCAGCAGAAACCGGGACAGCCAACATTACGAGCAGTACTTC
CASRNRDSQHYEQYF
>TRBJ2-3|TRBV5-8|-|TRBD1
TGTGCCAGCAGCTTTGGACAGGGCACAGATACGCAGTATTTT
CASSFGQGTDTQYF
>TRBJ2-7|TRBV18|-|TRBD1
TGTGCCAGCTCACCACCGGGACAGGGCCAAATTTCCTACGAGCAGTACTTC
CASSPPGQGQISYEQYF
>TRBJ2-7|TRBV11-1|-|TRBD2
TGTGCCAGCAGCCCCGGCCTAGCGGTAACCTACGAGCAGTACTTC
CASSPGLAVTYEQYF
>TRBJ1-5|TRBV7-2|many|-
TGTGCCAGCAGCCAGCGGGGCAATCAGCCCCAGCATTTT
CASSQRGNQPQHF
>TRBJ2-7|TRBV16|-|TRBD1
TGTGCCAGCAGCCAATTGTTGACAGGGAATCGGTACGAGCAGTACTTC
CASSQLLTGNRYEQYF